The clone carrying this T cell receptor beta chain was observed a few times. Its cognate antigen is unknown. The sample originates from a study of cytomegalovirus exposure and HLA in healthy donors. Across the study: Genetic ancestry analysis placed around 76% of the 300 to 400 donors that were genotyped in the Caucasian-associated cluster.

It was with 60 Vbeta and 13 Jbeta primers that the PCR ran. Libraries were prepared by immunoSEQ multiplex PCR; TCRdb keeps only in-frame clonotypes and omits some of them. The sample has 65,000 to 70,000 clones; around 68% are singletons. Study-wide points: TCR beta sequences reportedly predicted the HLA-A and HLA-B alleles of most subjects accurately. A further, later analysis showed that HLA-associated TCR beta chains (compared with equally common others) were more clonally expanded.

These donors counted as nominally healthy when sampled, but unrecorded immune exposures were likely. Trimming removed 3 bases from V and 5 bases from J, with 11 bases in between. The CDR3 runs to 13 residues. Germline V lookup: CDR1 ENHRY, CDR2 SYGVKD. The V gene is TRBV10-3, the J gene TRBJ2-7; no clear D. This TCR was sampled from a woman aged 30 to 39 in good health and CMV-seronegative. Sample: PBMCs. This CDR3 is CAISDQLQDEQYF. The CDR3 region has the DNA TGTGCCATCAGTGACCAACTCCAAGACGAGCAGTACTTC.